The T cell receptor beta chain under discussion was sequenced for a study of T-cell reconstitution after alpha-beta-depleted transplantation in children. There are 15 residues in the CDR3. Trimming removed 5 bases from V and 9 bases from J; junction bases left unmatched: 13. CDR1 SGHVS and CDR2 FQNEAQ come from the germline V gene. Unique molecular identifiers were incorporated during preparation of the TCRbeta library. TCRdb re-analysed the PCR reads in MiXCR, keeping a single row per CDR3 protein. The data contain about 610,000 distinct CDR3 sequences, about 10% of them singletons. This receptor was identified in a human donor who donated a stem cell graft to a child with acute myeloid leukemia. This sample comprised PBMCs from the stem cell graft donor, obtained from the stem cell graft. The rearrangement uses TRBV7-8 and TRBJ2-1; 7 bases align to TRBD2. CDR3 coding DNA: TGTGCCAGCAGCCCTAGGACTAGTCTTGATGGTGAGCAGTTCTTC. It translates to CASSPRTSLDGEQFF.